Listed below are T cell receptor beta chains from one sample, sequenced in a study of blood T cell repertoires in COVID-19. Assay: immunoSEQ multiplex PCR; the TCRdb copy retains only in-frame clones and omits some. The repertoire includes 200,000 to 250,000 clones, around 88% of them detected once, and approximately 2.1% sits in the top ten. The sample consisted of PBMCs or T cells enriched from blood (not recorded which). These receptors were taken from a woman aged 45-65 years who had recovered from COVID-19. The CDR3 runs from the conserved cysteine through the conserved F or W. The order of the fields is clone size, J gene, D gene, V gene, CDR3 protein, CDR3 DNA. A D gene is named only where the DNA matches it firmly. The listing skips clone size in some rows; elsewhere it reads once, few, many or a size class.

clone size: once
J gene: TRBJ1-4
D gene: -
V gene: TRBV5-5
CDR3 protein: CASSLREGSEKLFF
CDR3 DNA: TGTGCCAGCAGCTTGAGGGAGGGTTCGGAAAAACTGTTTTTT

clone size: -
J gene: TRBJ1-4
D gene: TRBD1
V gene: TRBV5-1
CDR3 protein: CASSHRGQTNEKLFF
CDR3 DNA: TGCGCCAGCAGCCACCGGGGACAGACAAATGAAAAACTGTTTTTT

clone size: -
J gene: TRBJ1-5
D gene: -
V gene: TRBV4-1
CDR3 protein: CASSQVQGHQPQHF
CDR3 DNA: TGCGCCAGCAGCCAAGTGCAGGGGCATCAGCCCCAGCATTTT

clone size: -
J gene: TRBJ2-2
D gene: -
V gene: TRBV28
CDR3 protein: CATPNRNTGELFF
CDR3 DNA: TGTGCTACGCCTAACAGGAACACCGGGGAGCTGTTTTTT

clone size: few
J gene: TRBJ2-3
D gene: -
V gene: TRBV4-1
CDR3 protein: CASSQDRAAGTRTDTQYF
CDR3 DNA: TGCGCCAGCAGCCAAGACCGGGCCGCGGGGACTCGCACAGATACGCAGTATTTT

clone size: few
J gene: TRBJ1-6
D gene: -
V gene: TRBV18
CDR3 protein: CASSEYVAPNSPLHF
CDR3 DNA: TGTGCCAGCTCCGAGTACGTTGCCCCGAATTCACCCCTCCACTTT

clone size: -
J gene: TRBJ2-7
D gene: TRBD2
V gene: TRBV15
CDR3 protein: CATSRLAGKSEQYF
CDR3 DNA: TGTGCCACCAGCAGACTAGCGGGGAAGAGCGAGCAGTACTTC

clone size: -
J gene: TRBJ1-4
D gene: -
V gene: TRBV11-2
CDR3 protein: CASSSTQGPNEKLFF
CDR3 DNA: TGTGCCAGCAGCTCGACTCAGGGGCCTAATGAAAAACTGTTTTTT

clone size: -
J gene: TRBJ2-7
D gene: TRBD2
V gene: TRBV7-2
CDR3 protein: CASSRQSFSGRAGEQYF
CDR3 DNA: TGTGCCAGCAGCCGTCAGAGCTTTAGCGGGAGGGCGGGTGAGCAGTACTTC

clone size: -
J gene: TRBJ2-1
D gene: TRBD2
V gene: TRBV6-2/TRBV6-3
CDR3 protein: CASSYSPISGIYNEQFF
CDR3 DNA: TGTGCCAGCAGTTACTCTCCTATTAGCGGGATCTACAATGAGCAGTTCTTC

clone size: -
J gene: TRBJ1-5
D gene: TRBD1
V gene: TRBV19
CDR3 protein: CASSIDLEGADNQPQHF
CDR3 DNA: TGTGCCAGTAGTATAGATCTGGAGGGGGCTGACAATCAGCCCCAGCATTTT

clone size: -
J gene: TRBJ1-1
D gene: -
V gene: TRBV21-1
CDR3 protein: CASSKARTGRNETEAFF
CDR3 DNA: TGTGCCAGCAGCAAAGCTCGGACAGGAAGAAACGAGACTGAAGCTTTCTTT

clone size: -
J gene: TRBJ1-2
D gene: -
V gene: TRBV19
CDR3 protein: CASRLDRRRGYTF
CDR3 DNA: TGTGCCAGTAGGCTCGACAGGCGAAGGGGCTACACCTTC